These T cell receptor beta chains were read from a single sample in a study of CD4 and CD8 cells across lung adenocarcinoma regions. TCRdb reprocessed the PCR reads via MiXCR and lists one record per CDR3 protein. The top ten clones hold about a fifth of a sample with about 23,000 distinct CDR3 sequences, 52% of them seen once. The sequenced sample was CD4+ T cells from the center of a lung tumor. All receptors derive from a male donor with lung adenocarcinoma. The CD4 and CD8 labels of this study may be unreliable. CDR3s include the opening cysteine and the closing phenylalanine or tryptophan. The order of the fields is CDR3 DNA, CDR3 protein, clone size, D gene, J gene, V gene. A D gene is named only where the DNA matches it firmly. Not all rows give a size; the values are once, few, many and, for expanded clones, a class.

DNA: TGTGCCAGCAGTTACTCAAGGGCCGGGCTAGCCAATGAGCTGTTCTTT; CDR3: CASSYSRAGLANELFF; size: .; D: .; J: TRBJ2-1; V: TRBV6-5
DNA: TGTGCCAGCCGCCCTGGAGGACTAGCGACATCCAGGGGGACAGATACGCAGTATTTT; CDR3: CASRPGGLATSRGTDTQYF; size: many; D: TRBD2; J: TRBJ2-3; V: TRBV27
DNA: TGTGCCAGCAGTGCTAGCGGGAGCTCCTACAATGAGCAGTTCTTC; CDR3: CASSASGSSYNEQFF; size: few; D: TRBD2; J: TRBJ2-1; V: TRBV2
DNA: TGTGCCAGCGCAGGGGGATCCTATAGCCCAGATACCCAGTACTTC; CDR3: CASAGGSYSPDTQYF; size: .; D: TRBD1; J: TRBJ2-5; V: TRBV6-1
DNA: TGTGCCAGCACCGAGTTGGGACAGGGGGGCTATGGCTACACCTTC; CDR3: CASTELGQGGYGYTF; size: many; D: TRBD1; J: TRBJ1-2; V: TRBV6-1
DNA: TGTGCCAGAAGCGACTCGACGAACTACGAGCAGTACTTC; CDR3: CARSDSTNYEQYF; size: .; D: .; J: TRBJ2-7; V: TRBV5-3
DNA: TGTGCCAGCAGGGGCCCGGGGGGGCGGGACAAAGAGACTCAGTACTTC; CDR3: CASRGPGGRDKETQYF; size: .; D: TRBD2; J: TRBJ2-5; V: TRBV27
DNA: TGTGCCAGTAGTATAAGATCGGGAGGGGAGCAGTTCTTC; CDR3: CASSIRSGGEQFF; size: .; D: TRBD2; J: TRBJ2-1; V: TRBV19
DNA: TGCGGCAGCAGGGGGCCTAGAGGCACAAACACGCAGTACTTC; CDR3: CGSRGPRGTNTQYF; size: .; D: TRBD1; J: TRBJ2-4; V: TRBV6-1
DNA: TGTGCCAGCAGCTTATCCGCCTCCAGGGGATCCTACGAGCAGTACTTC; CDR3: CASSLSASRGSYEQYF; size: .; D: .; J: TRBJ2-7; V: TRBV7-2
DNA: TGTGCCAGCAGTGAAGTGGGGACAGGGATCACTGAAGCTTTCTTT; CDR3: CASSEVGTGITEAFF; size: .; D: TRBD1; J: TRBJ1-1; V: TRBV6-1
DNA: TGTTCCAGCCGTGGACTTGAGGCTGTGAGCACAGGGGCGCAGTATTTT; CDR3: CSSRGLEAVSTGAQYF; size: .; D: TRBD1; J: TRBJ2-3; V: TRBV6-1
DNA: TGCGCCAGCAGTGAGTCGAGCCTCCTCAATGAGCAGTTCTTC; CDR3: CASSESSLLNEQFF; size: .; D: .; J: TRBJ2-1; V: TRBV10-2
DNA: TGCGCCAGCAGTGGGGGACGGGGGCGCTACGAGCAGTACTTC; CDR3: CASSGGRGRYEQYF; size: many; D: .; J: TRBJ2-7; V: TRBV10-2
DNA: TGCGCCAGCAGCCAATCCCGAGAGGAGCAGTTCTTC; CDR3: CASSQSREEQFF; size: many; D: .; J: TRBJ2-1; V: TRBV4-1
DNA: TGTGCCCGCAGACTCCAGGCTGTAATTACAGATACGCAGTTTTTT; CDR3: CARRLQAVITDTQFF; size: .; D: .; J: TRBJ2-2; V: TRBV6-1
DNA: TGTGCCAGCAGCCCACGCCCCTCGCTAGCGGGGATGCAAGAGACCCAGTACTTT; CDR3: CASSPRPSLAGMQETQYF; size: .; D: TRBD2; J: TRBJ2-7; V: TRBV7-2
DNA: TGTGCCAGCAGTGAAGGGGCTAGTGAGCAAAAGACTCAGTACTTC; CDR3: CASSEGASEQKTQYF; size: once; D: .; J: TRBJ2-4; V: TRBV6-1
DNA: TGTGCCAGCAGTCTCTTTTCTAGCGTCAATGAGCAGTATTTT; CDR3: CASSLFSSVNEQYF; size: few; D: .; J: TRBJ2-3; V: TRBV6-1
DNA: TGTGCCAGCAGCCAAGTCACTAGCGGGGATACGCAGTATTTT; CDR3: CASSQVTSGDTQYF; size: .; D: TRBD2; J: TRBJ2-3; V: TRBV4-2
DNA: TGTGCCAGCAGCACAAGTTGGTACCAAGAGACCCAGTTCTTC; CDR3: CASSTSWYQETQFF; size: .; D: .; J: TRBJ2-1; V: TRBV6-1
DNA: TGTGCCAGCGCCCAGCCGGGCTCCAACGACCTGTCCTTC; CDR3: CASAQPGSNDLSF; size: .; D: .; J: TRBJ2-5; V: TRBV6-1
DNA: TGTGCCAGGGGTGACGGGGGCGGGGGCCCAGAGACGCAGTACTTT; CDR3: CARGDGGGGPETQYF; size: .; D: .; J: TRBJ2-5; V: TRBV6-4
DNA: TGTGGCGGGAGTGGAGGGGAGAAGGGCCCAGAGACGCAGTATTTT; CDR3: CGGSGGEKGPETQYF; size: .; D: TRBD2; J: TRBJ2-3; V: TRBV6-1
DNA: TGTGCCAGCCGAGACCTCCTTATTACCTACAATGAGCAGTTCTTC; CDR3: CASRDLLITYNEQFF; size: .; D: .; J: TRBJ2-1; V: TRBV6-1
DNA: TGTGCCAGCAGTGACTCACCCGGGGGAGAGCAGTTCTTC; CDR3: CASSDSPGGEQFF; size: many; D: .; J: TRBJ2-1; V: TRBV6-4
DNA: TGTGCCAGCAGTCTTACAGGGGGGTCTGGGGCCAACGTCCTGACTTTC; CDR3: CASSLTGGSGANVLTF; size: medium-sized; D: TRBD1; J: TRBJ2-6; V: TRBV6-4
DNA: TGCGCCAGCAGTGAAGGCAGGGGTGGCTCTGGGGCCAACGTCCTGACTTTC; CDR3: CASSEGRGGSGANVLTF; size: many; D: .; J: TRBJ2-6; V: TRBV10-2
DNA: TGTGCCAGCAGGCACGCGAGCGGTGACCCAGAGACCCAGTACTTT; CDR3: CASRHASGDPETQYF; size: .; D: .; J: TRBJ2-5; V: TRBV6-5
DNA: TGCGCCAGCAGCCAAGATTCCGGGGGTACCTACGAGCAGTACTTC; CDR3: CASSQDSGGTYEQYF; size: many; D: .; J: TRBJ2-7; V: TRBV4-1
DNA: TGCGCCAGCAGTGAGGTTAGCGGGAGTTGGAATGAGCAGTTCTTC; CDR3: CASSEVSGSWNEQFF; size: medium-sized; D: TRBD2; J: TRBJ2-1; V: TRBV10-1
DNA: TGTGCCAGCGGGGGACTTGGGGGGAGGGCCAAAGAGACGCAGTACTTT; CDR3: CASGGLGGRAKETQYF; size: once; D: TRBD2; J: TRBJ2-3; V: TRBV27
DNA: TGTGCCAGCAGTTTCGGACTAGCGGCGGGCGGCGAGACCCAGTACTTC; CDR3: CASSFGLAAGGETQYF; size: .; D: TRBD2; J: TRBJ2-5; V: TRBV7-2
DNA: TGTGCCAGCAGCCCGGGACAGTCGGAGACCCAGTACTTC; CDR3: CASSPGQSETQYF; size: .; D: TRBD1; J: TRBJ2-5; V: TRBV9
DNA: TGTGCCAGGGGGGAGAGAGCCAAAGACACGCAGTATTTT; CDR3: CARGERAKDTQYF; size: .; D: .; J: TRBJ2-3; V: TRBV25-1
DNA: TGTGCCAGCAGAATGACAGGGGGCCAGAACATTCAGTACTTC; CDR3: CASRMTGGQNIQYF; size: .; D: TRBD1; J: TRBJ2-4; V: TRBV6-1
DNA: TGTGCCAGCAGTGAAATGGCTAGCGGGAGAGAGATCCAGTACTTC; CDR3: CASSEMASGREIQYF; size: few; D: TRBD2; J: TRBJ2-5; V: TRBV6-1
DNA: TGTGCCAGCAGTGACGGGGGCCGTAGCCAAGATACGCAGTACTTT; CDR3: CASSDGGRSQDTQYF; size: .; D: .; J: TRBJ2-3; V: TRBV6-4
DNA: TGCGCCAGCAGCTTCTCAGGGAAAAGCTCCTACAATGAGCAGTTCTTC; CDR3: CASSFSGKSSYNEQFF; size: once; D: .; J: TRBJ2-1; V: TRBV5-1
DNA: TGCAGTGCTCTACAGGGGATTGTGTACGAGCAGTACTTC; CDR3: CSALQGIVYEQYF; size: .; D: TRBD1; J: TRBJ2-7; V: TRBV20-1
DNA: TGTGCCAGCAGTCGGCGGGGGTCGACCAAAAACACTCAGTACTTT; CDR3: CASSRRGSTKNTQYF; size: .; D: TRBD2; J: TRBJ2-3; V: TRBV6-1
DNA: TGTGCCAGCAGCCCAGGACTAGCGGGAGGAACAGATACGCAGTATTTT; CDR3: CASSPGLAGGTDTQYF; size: many; D: TRBD2; J: TRBJ2-3; V: TRBV7-2
DNA: TGTGCCAGCTCGGTGGGGTTCGTGCTGGGAGGCACAAACATTCAGTACTTC; CDR3: CASSVGFVLGGTNIQYF; size: .; D: .; J: TRBJ2-4; V: TRBV25-1
DNA: TGTGCCATCGGTGAATGGGTAGCGGGCTACAATGAGCAGTTCTTC; CDR3: CAIGEWVAGYNEQFF; size: .; D: TRBD2; J: TRBJ2-1; V: TRBV10-3
DNA: TGTGCCAGCAGTCCCCTGGGCGGGGGAGCCAAAAACATTCAGTACTTC; CDR3: CASSPLGGGAKNIQYF; size: .; D: TRBD2; J: TRBJ2-4; V: TRBV27
DNA: TGTGCCAGCAGACTCCAGGCTGGAAGTCCCGGGGCGCTGTTTTTT; CDR3: CASRLQAGSPGALFF; size: few; D: .; J: TRBJ2-2; V: TRBV6-1
DNA: TGTGCCAGCAGAAGGGCGGGGGGGGGGGAGACCCAGTACTTC; CDR3: CASRRAGGGETQYF; size: few; D: TRBD2; J: TRBJ2-5; V: TRBV7-2
DNA: TGTGCCAGCAGCTCGCGGGGGGTCTACAATGATCAGTTCTTC; CDR3: CASSSRGVYNDQFF; size: .; D: TRBD2; J: TRBJ2-1; V: TRBV7-2
DNA: TGTGCCAGCACCCGCTCCTACAATGAGCAGTTCTTC; CDR3: CASTRSYNEQFF; size: many; D: .; J: TRBJ2-1; V: TRBV11-2
DNA: TGTGCTAGCAGCCCCAGAGTAGGGAATGAGCAGTTCTTC; CDR3: CASSPRVGNEQFF; size: many; D: .; J: TRBJ2-1; V: TRBV7-7
DNA: TGTGCCAGCAGTTTATGGTCAGGCGCAACTAATGAAAAACTGTTTTTT; CDR3: CASSLWSGATNEKLFF; size: .; D: .; J: TRBJ1-4; V: TRBV28
DNA: TGTGCCAGCAACCCGGGACGGTCCTACAATGAGCAGTTCTTC; CDR3: CASNPGRSYNEQFF; size: few; D: .; J: TRBJ2-1; V: TRBV9
DNA: TGTGCCAGCAGCCTAGAGCTCAAGAGCGAGCAGTTCTTC; CDR3: CASSLELKSEQFF; size: .; D: .; J: TRBJ2-1; V: TRBV7-6
DNA: TGCGCCAGCAGCCCGTGGGGTCAGCTTAGCACAGATACGCAGTATTTT; CDR3: CASSPWGQLSTDTQYF; size: many; D: .; J: TRBJ2-3; V: TRBV5-1
DNA: TGTGCCAGCAGCCTCCAGTCCGGAATCACCGGGAAGCTGTATTTT; CDR3: CASSLQSGITGKLYF; size: .; D: .; J: TRBJ2-2; V: TRBV6-1
DNA: TGTGCCAGCAGCTTAACCCTAGCGGGAGGGTCTACGCAGTATTTT; CDR3: CASSLTLAGGSTQYF; size: .; D: TRBD2; J: TRBJ2-3; V: TRBV7-2
DNA: TGTGCCAGCAGTTGGGGACTGCTAGAGCAGTACTTC; CDR3: CASSWGLLEQYF; size: many; D: .; J: TRBJ2-7; V: TRBV12-3/TRBV12-4
DNA: TGTGCCAGCAGCCCTGGGACTAGCGGGAGGTACAATGAGCAGTTCTTC; CDR3: CASSPGTSGRYNEQFF; size: few; D: TRBD2; J: TRBJ2-1; V: TRBV28
DNA: TGTGCCAGCAGTTTTAGGTACGAGCAGTACTTC; CDR3: CASSFRYEQYF; size: many; D: .; J: TRBJ2-7; V: TRBV12-3/TRBV12-4